The following is a TCR beta chain sequence with its context. This clonotype showed up many times. No antigen is known for it. No much larger clonotype is one base removed from it; base qualities were not supplied. The data originate from a study of neurological immune-mediated disorders (dated 2019 in TCRdb). The study in broad terms: Peripheral blood TCR-beta repertoires from HTLV-I-associated myelopathy (HAM/TSP) patients, multiple sclerosis patients and healthy controls were compared by UMI-based sequencing. The approximately 100 TCR-beta libraries included longitudinal samples, technical triplicates and paired sorted CD4+ and CD8+ T-cell subsets alongside PBMC samples. Technical triplicate libraries were sequenced so that the variability in frequency of each individual clone could be precisely calculated. The cohort included approximately 70 subjects: some 14 with HAM/TSP, some 34 with multiple sclerosis, and 20 healthy controls.

To synthesize cDNA, template-switch 5'RACE was performed with a primer carrying a 10-nucleotide random unique molecular identifier so that each TCR transcript was tagged. Each sequencing run produced over 190 million TCR-beta sequences covering 15-18 subjects. Total RNA was extracted with the RNeasy kit. Using the KAPA Real-time Library Amplification kit, TCR-beta VDJ regions were amplified with primers for the TCR constant region and the 5'RACE anchor. Sample indexes and Illumina adaptors were added in a first PCR, after which library yield was increased in a second PCR. The roughly 650 bp TCR product was size-selected on a 2% E-gel SizeSelection system after Ampure bead purification. Library quality was checked on a Bioanalyzer, concentration was measured with Qubit, and libraries were quantified with the Kapa Library Quantification kit before pooling. An Illumina HiSeq 2500 sequenced the libraries paired-end 2 x 150 bp. To increase sequence diversity, about 25-31% phiX was spiked into each library pool. As for how the authors treated the data: Quality-filtered reads were processed with the UMI-based MiGEC pipeline, which removed over 80% of raw TCR sequences during error correction. IMGT germline references were used for alignment of VDJ genes, and clonotypes were defined by a unique CDR3 amino acid sequence together with V-J genes. Clonal expansion, Shannon diversity and CDR3 relatedness (CalcPairwiseDistances, ClusterSamples) were evaluated with VDJtools, and phylogenetic trees were built with CLCbio workbench. A clone was classed as expanded if it had 8 or more unique UMIs, a cutoff based on coefficient-of-variation modelling across technical triplicates. TCRdb trimmed the raw reads at Q25, called clones with MiXCR and kept productive beta chains. One record per CDR3 amino acid sequence lists the most common genes and DNA. Here the V and J calls rest on TCRdb's processing, not on the authors' analysis. This sample lists about 24,000 distinct CDR3 sequences; less than 15% were detected once. Less than 6% of the sample goes to the ten largest clones.

The sample's time point label is to be understood as: technical triplicate 1. For the sorted-subset TCR libraries, the starting material was around 1 million sorted CD4+ or CD8+ T cells. PBMCs were separated from peripheral blood using Ficoll-Hypaque density gradient centrifugation and then cryopreserved in liquid nitrogen. Paired sorted CD4+ and CD8+ subsets came from healthy controls, HAM/TSP patients and MS patients. What the authors observed across the whole study: TCR clonal expansion was highest in HAM/TSP patients and lowest in MS patients, with MS patients falling below even healthy controls. No identical CDR3 amino acid sequences were found to be shared among expanded clones across subjects, suggesting that TCR-beta repertoires were private in all groups.

There are 15 amino acids in the CDR3, from cysteine to phenylalanine inclusive. The DNA shown is the 45-base CDR3, in frame from base 1. The junction carries 11 bases between V and J, which are trimmed by 4 bases and 3 bases respectively. From the germline V gene, CDR1 is SGHRS and CDR2 is YFSETQ. The sample consisted of CD4+ T cells from blood. This sequence uses TRBV5-1 and TRBJ2-6; the D call is possibly TRBD1 or TRBD2, each sharing 5 bases. The TCR was taken from a female donor with HTLV-1-associated myelopathy (HAM/TSP). The CDR3 protein is CASSEGTSGANVLTF. The DNA is as follows: TGCGCCAGCAGCGAGGGGACCAGTGGGGCCAACGTCCTGACTTTC. Extended through the reference TRBV5-1 and TRBJ2-6 proteins, this CDR3 yields the full variable domain: KAGVTQTPRYLIKTRGQQVTLSCSPISGHRSVSWYQQTPGQGLQFLFEYFSETQRNKGNFPGRFSGRQFSNSRSEMNVSTLELGDSALYLCASSEGTSGANVLTFGAGSRLTVL.